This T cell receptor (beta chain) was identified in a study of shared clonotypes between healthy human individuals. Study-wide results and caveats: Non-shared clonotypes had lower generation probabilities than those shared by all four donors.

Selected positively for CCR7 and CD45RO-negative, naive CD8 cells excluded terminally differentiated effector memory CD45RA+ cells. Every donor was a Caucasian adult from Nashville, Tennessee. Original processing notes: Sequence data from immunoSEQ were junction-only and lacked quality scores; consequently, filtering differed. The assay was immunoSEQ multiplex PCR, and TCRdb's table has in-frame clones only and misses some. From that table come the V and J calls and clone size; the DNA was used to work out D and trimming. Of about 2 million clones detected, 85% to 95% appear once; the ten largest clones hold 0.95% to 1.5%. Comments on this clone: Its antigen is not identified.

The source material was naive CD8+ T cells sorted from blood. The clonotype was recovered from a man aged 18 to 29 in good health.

CDR3 sequence reads: CASSPFMGTAIYEQYF. CDR3 DNA: TGTGCCAGCAGCCCATTCATGGGGACAGCAATCTACGAGCAGTACTTC. The chain carries TRBV5-6 and TRBJ2-7, with 7 bases identical to TRBD1. V was pared by 4 bases and J by 3 bases, with 13 bases of the junction left unmatched. The CDR3 is made up of 16 amino acids. Germline CDR1 is SGHDT and CDR2 is YYEEEE. The variable domain in full, completed from reference TRBV5-6 and TRBJ2-7, reads DAGVTQSPTHLIKTRGQQVTLRCSPKSGHDTVSWYQQALGQGPQFIFQYYEEEERQRGNFPDRFSGHQFPNYSSELNVNALLLGDSALYLCASSPFMGTAIYEQYFGPGTRLTVT.